This T cell receptor (beta chain) derives from a study of naive and memory T cell subsets. The SP2 primer and nested alpha and beta constant region primers amplified ligated cDNA in four rounds. TCRdb re-derived calls from the 5' RACE reads in MiXCR, one entry per CDR3 protein. The sample has 55,000 to 70,000 distinct CDR3 sequences, under 8.5% seen once. A UMI-containing oligonucleotide was joined by 3' ligation to the TCR cDNA template. This clonotype has a handful of counts. This receptor was identified in a male donor in good health.

CDR3: CASSFFGDYSLTDTQYF. CDR3 DNA sequence: TGTGCCAGCAGTTTTTTCGGCGACTACTCCCTCACAGATACGCAGTATTTT. This chain connects TRBV12-3 or TRBV12-4 to TRBJ2-3; D might be TRBD2 (5 bases). The V gene lost 3 bases and the J gene lost 2 bases, with 18 bases spanning the gap. The CDR3 has 17 residues.